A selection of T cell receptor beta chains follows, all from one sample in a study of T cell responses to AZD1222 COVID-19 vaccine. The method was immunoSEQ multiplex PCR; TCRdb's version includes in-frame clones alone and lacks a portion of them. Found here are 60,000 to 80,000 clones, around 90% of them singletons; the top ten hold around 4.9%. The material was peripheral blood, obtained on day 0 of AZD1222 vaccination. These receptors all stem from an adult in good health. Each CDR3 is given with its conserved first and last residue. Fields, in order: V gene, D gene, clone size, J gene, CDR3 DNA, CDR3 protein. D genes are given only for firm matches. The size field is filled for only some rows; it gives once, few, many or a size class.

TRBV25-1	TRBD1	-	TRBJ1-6	TGTGCCAGCAGTGGAACGGACAGGGGGCATTCACCCCTCCACTTT	CASSGTDRGHSPLHF
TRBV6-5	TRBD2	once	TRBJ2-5	TGTGCCAGCAGTTACTCGAGTGGAGGACTAGCCGAGACCCAGTACTTC	CASSYSSGGLAETQYF
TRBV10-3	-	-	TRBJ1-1	TGTGCCATCAGGACGGGGCCAGGTATGAACACTGAAGCTTTCTTT	CAIRTGPGMNTEAFF
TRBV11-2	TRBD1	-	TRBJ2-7	TGTGCCAGCAGCGGACACAGGGGGGATGACTACGAGCAGTACTTC	CASSGHRGDDYEQYF
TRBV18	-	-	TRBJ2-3	TGTGCCAGCTCACCACCCTTGGGGGTGGATACGCAGTATTTT	CASSPPLGVDTQYF
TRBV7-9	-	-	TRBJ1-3	TGTGCCAGCAGCTTTAACGCACCGAGCTCTGGAAACACCATATATTTT	CASSFNAPSSGNTIYF
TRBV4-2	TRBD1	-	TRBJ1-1	TGTGCCAGCAGCCCGGGGACAGGCCTGAACACTGAAGCTTTCTTT	CASSPGTGLNTEAFF
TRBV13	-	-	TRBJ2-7	TGTGCCAGCAGCCCAGAGGGGGATCCGCGCTACGAGCAGTACTTC	CASSPEGDPRYEQYF
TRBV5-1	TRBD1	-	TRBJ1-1	TGCGCCAGCAGCTACAGGGGGCGGAATATTCCTGAAGCTTTCTTT	CASSYRGRNIPEAFF
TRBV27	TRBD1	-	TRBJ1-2	TGTGCCAGCAGTTCACAGGGGAACTATGGCTACACCTTC	CASSSQGNYGYTF
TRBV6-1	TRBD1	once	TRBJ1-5	TGTGCCAGCAGTGATACGGGGACAGGCATGCCCCAGCATTTT	CASSDTGTGMPQHF
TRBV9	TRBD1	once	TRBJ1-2	TGTGCCAGCAGAGCCCGAGGGGGCAGTTATGGCTACACCTTC	CASRARGGSYGYTF
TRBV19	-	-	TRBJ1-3	TGTGCCAGTAGTACGGACGGCCTAAACTCTGGAAACACCATATATTTT	CASSTDGLNSGNTIYF
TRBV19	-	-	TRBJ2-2	TGTGCCAGTAGTTTGAGGGACACATCCACCGGGGAGCTGTTTTTT	CASSLRDTSTGELFF
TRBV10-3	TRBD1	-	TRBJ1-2	TGTGCCATCAGTGACCGAGGAGGGGACAGGGAGTGCTACACCTTC	CAISDRGGDRECYTF
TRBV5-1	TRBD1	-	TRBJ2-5	TGCGCCAGCAGCTTGCTAGGGACAGGCCAAGAGACCCAGTACTTC	CASSLLGTGQETQYF
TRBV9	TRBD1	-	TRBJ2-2	TGTGCCAGCGGCGAGGGACAGGGGTCCACCGGGGAGCTGTTTTTT	CASGEGQGSTGELFF
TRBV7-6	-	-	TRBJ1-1	TGTGCCAGCAGCAGCGTGGGTCAATCTGAAGCTTTCTTT	CASSSVGQSEAFF
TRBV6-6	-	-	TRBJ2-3	TGTGCCAGCAGTACGATGAATACGCAGTATTTT	CASSTMNTQYF
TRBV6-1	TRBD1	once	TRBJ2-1	TGTGCCAGCAGTGCCTATTGGGACAGCCAGGGCAATGAGCAGTTCTTC	CASSAYWDSQGNEQFF
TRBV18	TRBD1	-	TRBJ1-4	TGTGCCAGCTCATCTAGGACAGGTAGTAATGAAAAACTGTTTTTT	CASSSRTGSNEKLFF
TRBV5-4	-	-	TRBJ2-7	TGTGCCATCAGTCCGGGGAGCTCCTACGAGCAGTACTTC	CAISPGSSYEQYF
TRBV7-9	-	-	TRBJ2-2	TGTGCCAGCAGCTACAGCACCGGGGAGCTGTTTTTT	CASSYSTGELFF
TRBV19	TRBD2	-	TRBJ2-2	TGTGCCAGTAGCCCCGGGACTAGCGGGGGGGCCGTGCCGAACACCGGGGAGCTGTTTTTT	CASSPGTSGGAVPNTGELFF
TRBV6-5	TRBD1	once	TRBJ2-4	TGTGCCAGCAGTTATTATCCGACAGGGGGCGCAAACATTCAGTACTTC	CASSYYPTGGANIQYF
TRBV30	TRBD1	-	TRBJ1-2	TGTGCCTGGACCCTGGTGAGAACCGGGACAGTGGGGAGAGGCTACACCTTC	CAWTLVRTGTVGRGYTF
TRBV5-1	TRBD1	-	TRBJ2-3	TGCGCCAGCAGCTTCTTTGGACAGGGGACAGATACGCAGTATTTT	CASSFFGQGTDTQYF
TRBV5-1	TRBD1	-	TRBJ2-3	TGCGCCAGCAGCCGCCCCCAGGGGACAGGCACAGATACGCAGTATTTT	CASSRPQGTGTDTQYF